This T cell receptor beta chain was profiled in a study of cytomegalovirus exposure and HLA in healthy donors. Overall study results and limits: Confirmation was obtained in vitro that a few CMV-associated chains are specific for CMV antigens. While the bulk of TCR sequences proved rare, some public TCRs turned up in many donors. The later analysis indicated that the majority of CMV-associated TCR beta chains appeared HLA-restricted.

To note about this clone: The antigen is unknown.

The germline gives CDR1 SEHNR, CDR2 FQNEAQ (reference sequence). V was clipped by 5 bases and J by 1 base, with 11 bases between them. This CDR3 has 14 amino acids. Vbeta (60) and Jbeta (13) primers were used in the PCR. Here immunoSEQ multiplex PCR was the method, and the copy in TCRdb shows in-frame clones only, minus some. The sample shows roughly 140,000 clones, 80% of them seen only once. The sample comprised PBMCs. The receptor comes from a man in his forties in good health and CMV-seropositive. The chain employs TRBV7-9 and TRBJ1-1, with D unclear. CDR3 nucleotide sequence: TGTGCCAGCAGCCCGAGTGAAGAGAACACTGAAGCTTTCTTT. It translates to CASSPSEENTEAFF.